The clone carrying this T cell receptor beta chain was seen only a few times. Antigen: not known. The data belong to a study of blood T cells in healthy people across ages. Study-wide points: Diversity of TCR beta per million T cells declined in a roughly linear way with age. Whereas aged donors had fewer naive CD4+ cells, long-lived donors had more of them and higher diversity.

Then a second PCR, running roughly 7 to 11 cycles, was carried out with a sample-barcoded 5' primer and a J-beta primer mix. From the 5' RACE reads, TCRdb called clonotypes with MiXCR, one entry per CDR3 protein. The sample includes about 830,000 distinct CDR3 sequences, roughly 60% seen only once; the top ten take about 20%. CDR3 length: 14 amino acids. V dropped 3 bases and J dropped 4 bases, with 12 bases sitting between them. The source of this sequence is a man aged 30 to 45 in good health. Sequences were obtained from blood. The V and J genes are TRBV12-3 or TRBV12-4 and TRBJ1-2, with D tentatively TRBD1 (5 bases). The chain's CDR3 is CASSFGQGFYGYTF. As DNA, the CDR3 is TGTGCCAGCAGTTTCGGGCAGGGCTTCTATGGCTACACCTTC.